The 8 T cell receptor beta chains in this list originate from one sample, sequenced in a study of cytomegalovirus exposure and HLA in healthy donors. The PCR ran on 60 Vbeta and 13 Jbeta primers. Generated by immunoSEQ multiplex PCR, the TCRdb table keeps only in-frame clones and is missing some. The sample consists of 110,000 to 150,000 clones, almost 85% of them appearing once. The sample comprised PBMCs. The source is a woman in her sixties in good health and CMV-seropositive.

The chain uses TRBV10-3 and TRBJ1-2; D may be TRBD1 (6 bases). The CDR3 runs to 12 residues. V lost 5 bases to trimming and J lost 7 bases, with 11 bases between them. The germline V gene encodes CDR1 ENHRY and CDR2 SYGVKD. CDR3 protein: CAISSQGTGYTF. DNA for the CDR3: TGTGCCATCAGTTCTCAGGGGACTGGCTACACCTTC.

This rearrangement joins TRBV28 to TRBJ1-4; 7 bases map to TRBD1. Germline V gene data show CDR1 as MDHEN and CDR2 as SYDVKM. CDR3 length: 14 amino acids. V gave up 5 bases and J gave up 5 bases; unmatched junction bases: 5. The DNA for the CDR3 is TGTGCCAGCAGTGGGGACAGATCCAATGAAAAACTGTTTTTT. Encoded protein: CASSGDRSNEKLFF.

This clone has more than one count but fewer than ten. This sample includes further DNA sequences coding for the same CDR3. The V gene is TRBV7-2, the J gene TRBJ2-3, with D uncertain. The CDR3 loop spans 13 amino acids. With 5 bases removed from V and 4 bases from J, the gap between germline ends came to 10 bases. Per the germline V gene, CDR1 is SGHTA and CDR2 is FQGNSA. The CDR3 loop reads CASSLLGADTQYF. The CDR3 DNA is TGTGCCAGCAGCCTTCTAGGTGCAGATACGCAGTATTTT.

The J gene is TRBJ2-7, the V gene TRBV5-4, with TRBD1 as a possible D gene (6 bases). Trimming removed 2 bases at V and 4 bases at J, with 13 bases between. The CDR3 extends over 14 amino acids. The germline gives CDR1 SGHNT, CDR2 YYREEE (reference sequence). The CDR3 nucleotides read TGTGCCAGCAGCTTAGGGCCAGGGGTTTACGAGCAGTACTTC. Amino acids: CASSLGPGVYEQYF.

The chain recombines TRBV5-1 with TRBJ2-7; 11 bases are a match to TRBD2. CDR3 size: 16 residues. The germline V gene has CDR1 SGHRS and CDR2 YFSETQ. V lost 0 bases to trimming and J lost 7 bases; unmatched junction nucleotides: 9. As DNA, the CDR3 is TGCGCCAGCAGCTTGGCCCTAGCGGGAGGTTTGGGGGAGCAGTACTTC. It translates to CASSLALAGGLGEQYF.

The chain couples TRBV6-5 to TRBJ2-2, with 9 bases aligning to TRBD1. The trim removed 8 bases at V and 7 bases at J, leaving 5 bases unmatched. The CDR3 covers 13 residues. Germline CDR1 reads MNHEY; CDR2 reads SVGAGI. The CDR3 DNA follows: TGTGCCAGCCGGGACAGGGTAGACGGGGAGCTGTTTTTT. This encodes CASRDRVDGELFF.

The J gene is TRBJ2-2, the V gene TRBV6-5, with D possibly being TRBD1 (7 bases). V was shortened by 8 bases and J by 7 bases, with 17 bases between the two germline ends. Germline V lookup: CDR1 MNHEY, CDR2 SVGAGI. The CDR3 covers 14 residues. The CDR3 loop is CASVGRRGLGELFF. The CDR3 bases are TGTGCCAGCGTCGGGCGGAGGGGGCTCGGGGAGCTGTTTTTT.

The V and J genes are TRBV28 and TRBJ2-2; 7 nucleotides agree with TRBD1. The V gene end was trimmed by 2 bases and the J gene end by 5 bases; junction bases not matched to a gene: 5. Germline CDR1 MDHEN, CDR2 SYDVKM. This CDR3 is built from 15 residues. The CDR3 DNA is TGTGCCAGCAGTTTAGGGGACAGTAATACCGGGGAGCTGTTTTTT. This codes for CASSLGDSNTGELFF.